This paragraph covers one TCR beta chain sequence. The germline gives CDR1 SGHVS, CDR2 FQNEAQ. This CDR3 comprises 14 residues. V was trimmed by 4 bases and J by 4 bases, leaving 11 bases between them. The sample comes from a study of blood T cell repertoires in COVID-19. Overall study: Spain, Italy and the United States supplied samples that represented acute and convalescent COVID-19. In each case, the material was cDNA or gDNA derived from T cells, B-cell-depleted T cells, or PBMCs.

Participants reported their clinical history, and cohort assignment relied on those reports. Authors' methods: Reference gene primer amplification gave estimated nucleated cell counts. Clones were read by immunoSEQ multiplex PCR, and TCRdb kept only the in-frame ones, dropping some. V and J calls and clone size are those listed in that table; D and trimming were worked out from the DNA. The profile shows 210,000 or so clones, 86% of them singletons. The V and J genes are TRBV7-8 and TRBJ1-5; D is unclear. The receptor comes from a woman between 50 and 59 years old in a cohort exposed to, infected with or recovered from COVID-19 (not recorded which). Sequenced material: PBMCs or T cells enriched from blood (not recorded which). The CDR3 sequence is CASSSQPGNQPQHF. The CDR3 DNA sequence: TGTGCCAGCAGCTCCCAACCCGGGAATCAGCCCCAGCATTTT.